This T cell receptor (beta chain) stems from a study of T-cell memory formation after mild COVID-19. Whole-study context: TCR clusters largely stayed donor specific. General study findings and limits: Shrinking CD4+ clones were chiefly CM and EM; CD8+ ones were chiefly EMRA.

CDR1 is MNHEY and CDR2 is SVGEGT in the germline V gene. The CDR3 has 13 amino acids. V lost 8 bases to trimming and J lost 4 bases, with 11 bases between them. UMIs and sample barcodes were carried by the TCR alpha and TCR beta cDNA libraries that 5'RACE produced using constant-segment primers. TCRdb reprocessed the 5' RACE reads via MiXCR and lists one record per CDR3 protein. The sample carries fewer than 350,000 distinct CDR3 sequences, approximately 19% recorded once. For this clonotype: Antigen unknown.

Material: PBMCs or a T cell subset sorted from them (not recorded which). The source of this sequence is a young man who had mild COVID-19 (a few samples of this study predate the infection). Cell type and time point are not known. The chain employs TRBV6-2 or TRBV6-3 and TRBJ1-4; D unclear. The CDR3 loop reads CASYGNFNEKLFF. Written as DNA, the CDR3 is TGTGCCAGCTACGGGAACTTTAATGAAAAACTGTTTTTT.